This T cell receptor beta chain stems from a study of T-cell reconstitution after alpha-beta-depleted transplantation in children. The sample holds a few counts of this clonotype. Antigen unknown. The V end lost 4 bases, the J end lost 3 bases, and 10 bases lay between the germline ends. The CDR3 consists of 12 residues. Germline-derived CDR1 and CDR2 are SQVTM and ANQGSEA. A library of TCRbeta sequences, prepared with unique molecular identifiers, was generated. TCRdb re-called the PCR reads through MiXCR, storing one row per CDR3 protein. The sample includes roughly 500,000 distinct CDR3 sequences, more than 9% of them seen just once. Regarding the study as a whole: For some patients, TCRbeta diversity was high at day 60 because of recipient T cells and thymic progenitors that survived. When one year had passed after transplant, most T-cell counts and diversity came from newly produced T cells. About two months after transplant, alpha-beta T cells reportedly came from several hundred expanded graft clones.

The chain couples TRBV29-1 to TRBJ2-7, with D tentatively TRBD1 (5 bases). This TCR was sampled from a child aged 2 to 15 with inherited bone marrow failure, due to receive a stem cell transplant. Sequenced here: PBMCs, sampled before TCRalphabeta/CD19-depleted stem cell transplant. In DNA, the CDR3 is TGCAGCGTTGGGGAACAGGACTACGAGCAGTACTTC. This gives the protein CSVGEQDYEQYF.